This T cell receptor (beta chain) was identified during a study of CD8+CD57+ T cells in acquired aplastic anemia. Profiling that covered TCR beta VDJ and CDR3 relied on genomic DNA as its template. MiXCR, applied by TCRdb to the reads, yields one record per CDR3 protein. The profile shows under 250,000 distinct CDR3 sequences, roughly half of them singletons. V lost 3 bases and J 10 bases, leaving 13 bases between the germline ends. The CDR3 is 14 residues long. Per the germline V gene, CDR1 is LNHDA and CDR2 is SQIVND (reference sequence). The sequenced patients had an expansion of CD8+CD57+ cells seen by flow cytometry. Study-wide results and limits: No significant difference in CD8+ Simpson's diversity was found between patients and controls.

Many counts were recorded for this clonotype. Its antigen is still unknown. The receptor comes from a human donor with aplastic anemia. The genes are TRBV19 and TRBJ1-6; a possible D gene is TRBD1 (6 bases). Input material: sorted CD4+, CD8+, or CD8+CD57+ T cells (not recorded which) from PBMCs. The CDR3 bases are TGTGCCAGTAGTATGACTACAGGGACGTCACCCCTCCACTTT. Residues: CASSMTTGTSPLHF. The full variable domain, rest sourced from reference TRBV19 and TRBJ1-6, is DGGITQSPKYLFRKEGQNVTLSCEQNLNHDAMYWYRQDPGQGLRLIYYSQIVNDFQKGDIAEGYSVSREKKESFPLTVTSAQKNPTAFYLCASSMTTGTSPLHFGNGTRLTVT.